This T cell receptor (beta chain) was documented in a study of blood T cell repertoires in COVID-19 (dated by TCRdb to about 2020). A note on the overall study: Samples from collaborators originated in the United States, Italy and Spain and spanned both the acute and convalescent phases of COVID-19. Samples were obtained from the ongoing ImmuneRACE study (first 160 participants) and from 1,200 or so subjects provided by 6 global collaborators. Sample metadata almost always included a de-identified subject ID, COVID-19 status, age in years and sex. Where available, HLA class I and class II types were taken from metadata supplied by the sample provider and were not determined by assay-based typing. The dataset comprised deeply sampled blood TCRbeta repertoires from subjects exposed to, actively infected with, or recovered from COVID-19. The material from the prospective study consisted of cDNA or gDNA derived from T cells, B-cell-depleted T cells, or PBMCs. A freely available public database, intended as a resource for researchers studying the immune response to SARS-CoV-2, is where the repertoires were released. Summary of the overall study and its limitations: The quantity of clinical and demographic metadata differed by source and by participant and was supplied without curation.

The immunoSEQ Assay, a bias-controlled multiplex PCR, was used to amplify TCRbeta CDR3 regions from genomic DNA. The study's own analysis went as follows. Within the assay, amplification of reference gene primers was used to estimate how many nucleated cells each sample contained. To quantify the absolute abundance of each unique TCRbeta CDR3 rearrangement, sequence reads were collapsed and filtered. For each sample, productive Simpson clonality was calculated as the square root of Simpson's diversity index across productive rearrangements. This is the immuneACCESS table as TCRdb keeps it, with only in-frame sequences that have V and J called. A part of the clones is gone; compared with another copy, unresolved V genes explain less than half, and the rest is unexplained. V, J and clone size are taken as reported in that table, and D and trimming were inferred from the DNA itself. This sample has about 300,000 clones in its table, and 80% to 90% of those were observed once. Of the sample, about 2% is held by the ten largest clones.

Counted from cysteine to phenylalanine, this CDR3 has 18 amino acids. Just the 54-base CDR3 DNA is kept, in frame starting at base 1. At the junction V is shortened by 4 bases and J by 3 bases; bases outside the gene matches: 14. CDR1 and CDR2 are drawn from the germline V gene: KGHDR, SFDVKD. Enrolling through a virtual design, the prospective study's participants ranged in age from roughly 18 to 90 years and lived across about two dozen United States geographic areas. In the prospective study, cohorts were assigned on the basis of participant-reported clinical history obtained from a screening survey and a study questionnaire. For ImmuneRACE Cohort 3, a participant was defined as recovered based on two consecutive negative NP/OP PCR tests, clearance by a healthcare professional, or resolution of symptoms. Each participant in the prospective study had whole blood, serum and a nasopharyngeal or oropharyngeal swab collected by mobile phlebotomists. Additional blood draws and questionnaires over an approximately two-month period could optionally be provided by prospective study participants. Blood samples from the prospective study were shipped frozen or at room temperature prior to DNA extraction.

With regard to this clone: Its specific antigen is unknown. No per-base quality is available; no much larger clone lies one base away.

The sample consisted of PBMCs or T cells enriched from blood (not recorded which). The origin of this receptor is a young man who had recovered from COVID-19. The rearrangement combines TRBV24-1 with TRBJ1-5, with 7 central nucleotides matching TRBD1. The nucleotide sequence is TGTGCCACCAGTGACCCGACAGGGTGTGGGGGGCTCAATCAGCCCCAGCATTTT. Translated, this is CATSDPTGCGGLNQPQHF.